This paragraph covers one T cell receptor beta chain sequence. What it binds is not known. Each CDR3 protein gets one entry after TCRdb re-called the RT-PCR reads with MiXCR. The sample carries under 950,000 distinct CDR3 sequences, around 21% recorded once. The data were obtained in a study of response to subunit inactivated influenza vaccine. Findings and caveats of the study: That few new T cells are recruited by each seasonal influenza vaccination was the authors' suggestion.

Per the germline V gene, CDR1 is DFQATT and CDR2 is SNEGSKA (reference sequence). This CDR3 region has 13 residues. With 3 bases removed from V and 2 bases from J, the gap between germline ends came to 11 bases. J is TRBJ2-7 and V is TRBV20-1, with D perhaps matching TRBD1 (6 bases). This material consisted of PBMCs from blood, taken roughly 5 days after vaccination. The TCR sequence derives from a man in his forties or fifties who received an inactivated influenza vaccine. This CDR3 is CSASDRYPYEQYF. CDR3 in DNA: TGCAGTGCTAGTGACAGGTACCCCTACGAGCAGTACTTC.